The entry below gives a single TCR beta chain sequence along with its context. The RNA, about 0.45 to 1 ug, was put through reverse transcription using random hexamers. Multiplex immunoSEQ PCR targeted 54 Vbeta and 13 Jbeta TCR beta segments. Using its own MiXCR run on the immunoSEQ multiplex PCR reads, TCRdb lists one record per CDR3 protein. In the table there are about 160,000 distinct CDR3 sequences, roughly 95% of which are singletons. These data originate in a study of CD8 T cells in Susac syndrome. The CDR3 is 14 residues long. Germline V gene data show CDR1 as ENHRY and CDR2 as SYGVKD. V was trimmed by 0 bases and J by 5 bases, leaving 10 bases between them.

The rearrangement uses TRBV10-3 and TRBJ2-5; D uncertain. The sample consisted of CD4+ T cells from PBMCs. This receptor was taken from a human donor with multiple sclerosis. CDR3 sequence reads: CAISESTRWETQYF. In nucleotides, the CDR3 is TGTGCCATCAGTGAGTCAACCCGGTGGGAGACCCAGTACTTC.